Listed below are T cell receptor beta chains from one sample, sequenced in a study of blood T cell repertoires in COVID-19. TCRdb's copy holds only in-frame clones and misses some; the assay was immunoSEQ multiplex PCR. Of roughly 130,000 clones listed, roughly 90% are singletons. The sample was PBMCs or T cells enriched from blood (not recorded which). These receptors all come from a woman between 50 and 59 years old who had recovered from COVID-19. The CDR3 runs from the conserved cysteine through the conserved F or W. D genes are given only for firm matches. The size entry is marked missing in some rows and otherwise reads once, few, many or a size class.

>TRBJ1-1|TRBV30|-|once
TGTGCCTGGAGTGTAACCAGGAACACTGAAGCTTTCTTT
CAWSVTRNTEAFF
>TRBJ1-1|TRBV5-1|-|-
TGCGCCAGCAGCTTCCGGGGGGTTGACACTGAAGCTTTCTTT
CASSFRGVDTEAFF
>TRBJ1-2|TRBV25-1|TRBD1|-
TGTGCCAGCAGTGAAGGGACAGGGTATGGAGGCTACACCTTC
CASSEGTGYGGYTF
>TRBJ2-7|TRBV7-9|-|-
TGTGCCAGCAGCCTAGCCTACCGACAGCCCTACGAGCAGTACTTC
CASSLAYRQPYEQYF
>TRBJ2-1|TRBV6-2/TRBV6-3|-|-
TGTGCCAGCAGTTACTCTTTCGGTAGCTCCTACAATGAGCAGTTCTTC
CASSYSFGSSYNEQFF
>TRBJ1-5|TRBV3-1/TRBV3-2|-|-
TGTGCCAGCAGTCAGGCCCCCAATCAGCCCCAGCATTTT
CASSQAPNQPQHF
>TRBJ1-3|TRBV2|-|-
TGTGCCAGCAGAGAGATCCCTGGAAACACCATATATTTT
CASREIPGNTIYF
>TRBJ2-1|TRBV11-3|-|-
TGTGCCAGCAGCCCTAGAGGGTATGAGCAGTTCTTC
CASSPRGYEQFF
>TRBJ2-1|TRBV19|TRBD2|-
TGTGCCAGCAATTCCGGGACTAGCGGGTTGAATGAGCAGTTCTTC
CASNSGTSGLNEQFF
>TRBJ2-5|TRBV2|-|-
TGTGCCAGCAGCACGGGGACAACGTACCAAGAGACCCAGTACTTC
CASSTGTTYQETQYF
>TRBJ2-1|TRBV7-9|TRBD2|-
TGTGCCAGCAGCTTAGTTGCGGGGGGCTTGGATGAGCAGTTCTTC
CASSLVAGGLDEQFF
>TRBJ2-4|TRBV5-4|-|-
TGTGCCAGCAGCTACCCGGGGGCCAAAAACATTCAGTACTTC
CASSYPGAKNIQYF
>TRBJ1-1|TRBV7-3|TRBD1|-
TGTGCCAGCGGTGTCGGGACAGGGAATGAAGCTTTCTTT
CASGVGTGNEAFF
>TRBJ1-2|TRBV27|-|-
TGTGCCAGCAGAGGGCCAGGGGAAGCTAACTATGGCTACACCTTC
CASRGPGEANYGYTF
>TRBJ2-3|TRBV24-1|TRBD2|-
TGTGCCACCAGTGAAGCGGGGGTTACAGATACGCAGTATTTT
CATSEAGVTDTQYF
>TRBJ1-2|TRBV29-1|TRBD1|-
TGCAGCGTTGGGGGACAGGATCGAGGGGGCTACACCTTC
CSVGGQDRGGYTF